Shown below are 9 T cell receptor beta chains from a single sample sequenced in a study of CD8 T cells in ankylosing spondylitis. TCRdb reprocessed the 5' RACE reads via MiXCR and lists one record per CDR3 protein. The table has 250,000 to 350,000 distinct CDR3 sequences, about 20% seen once. Sequences were obtained from blood, either unsorted or a sorted T cell fraction (not recorded which). Every receptor here comes from a female donor with ankylosing spondylitis or in good health (not recorded which).

In its sample, this clonotype was seen once. This sequence joins TRBV20-1 and TRBJ2-1; D is possibly TRBD2 (6 bases). The CDR3 has 18 amino acids. The germline V gene encodes CDR1 DFQATT and CDR2 SNEGSKA (reference sequence). Trimming cost V 0 bases and J 1 base, with 19 bases left between them. CDR3 DNA sequence: TGCAGTGCTAGAGAGCTAGCGTCAGGGAAACTGTCCTACAATGAGCAGTTCTTC. It specifies CSARELASGKLSYNEQFF.

Ten or more counts support this clonotype. The V gene is TRBV20-1, the J gene TRBJ2-1; TRBD2 might be the D (6 bases). The germline V gene has CDR1 DFQATT and CDR2 SNEGSKA (reference sequence). The length of the CDR3 is 11 residues. V lost 1 base, J lost 13 bases, and 11 bases lay in between. CDR3: CSARVVADQFF. The CDR3 DNA is TGCAGTGCTAGAGTGGTAGCGGATCAGTTCTTC.

The sample holds a few counts of this clonotype. The V and J genes are TRBV19 and TRBJ1-1, with no clear D. The CDR3 spans 14 residues. The germline V gene has CDR1 LNHDA and CDR2 SQIVND (reference sequence). V was clipped by 3 bases and J by 8 bases, with 16 bases between them. The CDR3 nucleotides read TGTGCCAGTAGTATCGGAGGCGGTCCAACCGAAGCTTTCTTT. Its protein is CASSIGGGPTEAFF. The full variable domain, its missing parts supplied by reference TRBV19 and TRBJ1-1, is DGGITQSPKYLFRKEGQNVTLSCEQNLNHDAMYWYRQDPGQGLRLIYYSQIVNDFQKGDIAEGYSVSREKKESFPLTVTSAQKNPTAFYLCASSIGGGPTEAFFGQGTRLTVV.

This chain links TRBV2 with TRBJ2-1, with 10 bases aligning to TRBD2. Germline CDR1 is SNHLY and CDR2 is FYNNEI. Germline trimming cut 6 bases from V and 4 bases from J; bases unmatched to any gene: 9. The CDR3 has 16 residues. CDR3: CASSQRGLAVYNEQFF. Written as DNA, the CDR3 is TGTGCCAGCAGCCAAAGAGGACTAGCGGTTTACAATGAGCAGTTCTTC.

The chain links TRBV20-1 to TRBJ2-2; no clear D. CDR1 DFQATT and CDR2 SNEGSKA come from the germline V gene (reference sequence). Trimming left V 6 bases short and J 0 bases short, with 11 bases between. The CDR3 runs 14 residues. CDR3 coding DNA: TGCAGTGCCACCGGGCCCACGAACACCGGGGAGCTGTTTTTT. Translation: CSATGPTNTGELFF.

The V gene is TRBV6-1, the J gene TRBJ2-7; TRBD2 aligns across 11 bases. The CDR3 runs to 14 residues. Germline lookup yields CDR1 MNHNS and CDR2 SASEGT. Trimming cost V 5 bases and J 6 bases; bases outside gene matches: 6. The chain's CDR3 is CASSPLAGGGEQYF. The CDR3 bases are TGTGCCAGCAGTCCCCTAGCGGGAGGAGGCGAGCAGTACTTC.

This clonotype was counted a few times. This rearrangement joins TRBV30 to TRBJ1-5; D is possibly TRBD1 (5 bases). Germline CDR1 and CDR2: GTSNPN and SVGIG (reference sequence). V lost 2 bases to trimming and J lost 5 bases, with 10 bases between them. The length of the CDR3 is 13 residues. Written as DNA, the CDR3 is TGTGCCTGGAGTATGCAGGGCTATCAGCCCCAGCATTTT. It translates to CAWSMQGYQPQHF.

V gene TRBV10-3 combines with J gene TRBJ2-1; perhaps TRBD2 as D (6 bases). The CDR3 spans 12 residues. Germline CDR1 ENHRY, CDR2 SYGVKD. V was pared by 0 bases and J by 13 bases, with 10 bases between. CDR3 in amino acids: CAISESEGVQFF. In DNA form, the CDR3 reads TGTGCCATCAGTGAGTCGGAGGGAGTCCAGTTCTTC.

The table lists this clonotype with a few counts. This rearrangement joins TRBV6-1 to TRBJ2-7; D unresolved. The germline V and J ends were trimmed by 5 bases and 3 bases, with 14 bases remaining between them. Germline assignment: CDR1 MNHNS and CDR2 SASEGT. This CDR3 has 14 amino acids. The CDR3 region is CASSRQTNFYEQYF. CDR3 in DNA: TGTGCCAGCAGTCGGCAGACAAACTTCTACGAGCAGTACTTC.